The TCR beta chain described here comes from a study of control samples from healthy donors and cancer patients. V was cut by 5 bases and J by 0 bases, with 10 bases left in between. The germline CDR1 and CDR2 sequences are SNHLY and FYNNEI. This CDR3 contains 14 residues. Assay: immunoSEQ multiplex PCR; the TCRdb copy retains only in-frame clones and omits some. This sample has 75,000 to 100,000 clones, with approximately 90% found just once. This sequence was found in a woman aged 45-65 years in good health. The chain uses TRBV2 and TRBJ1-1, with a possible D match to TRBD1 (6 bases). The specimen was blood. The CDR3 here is CASSPQGLNTEAFF. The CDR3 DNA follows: TGTGCCAGCAGTCCACAGGGTTTGAACACTGAAGCTTTCTTT.